The 5 T cell receptor beta chains given below trace back to one sample, sequenced in a study of blood T cell repertoires in COVID-19. Sequenced by immunoSEQ multiplex PCR; TCRdb stores in-frame clones only, minus some. Of around 200,000 clones detected, around 85% appear once; the ten largest clones hold under 20%. Input material: PBMCs or T cells enriched from blood (not recorded which). The receptors were sampled from a man in his forties who had recovered from COVID-19.

This clone has just one count. The V gene is TRBV4-1, the J gene TRBJ2-7; 7 bases line up with TRBD1. The J segment lost 7 bases and the V segment lost 4 bases, leaving 10 bases of the junction unmatched. The CDR3 is 14 amino acids. Germline assignment: CDR1 MGHRA and CDR2 YSYEKL. The CDR3 DNA reads TGCGCCAGCAGCCCCCGATTCACAGGGGTTGAGCAGTACTTC. Amino acids: CASSPRFTGVEQYF.

This clone appeared once. The genes are TRBV18 and TRBJ1-2; 7 nucleotides match TRBD1. The CDR3 extends over 15 amino acids. With V trimmed by 5 bases and J by 0 bases, 6 bases remained unmatched. Per germline, CDR1 KGHSH and CDR2 LQKENI. CDR3: CASSKQGTANYGYTF. For the CDR3, the DNA is TGTGCCAGCTCAAAACAGGGGACAGCTAACTATGGCTACACCTTC.

The rearrangement links TRBV19 to TRBJ1-5; D call uncertain. The CDR3 contains 13 residues. Germline lookup yields CDR1 LNHDA and CDR2 SQIVND (reference sequence). V lost 7 bases to trimming and J lost 0 bases, with 7 bases between them. This chain's CDR3 is CASKADSNQPQHF. CDR3 nucleotide sequence: TGTGCCAGTAAAGCCGATAGCAATCAGCCCCAGCATTTT.

This rearrangement joins TRBV6-5 to TRBJ2-1; D is possibly TRBD2 (6 bases). CDR1 and CDR2 from the germline V gene are MNHEY and SVGAGI. Trimming shortened V by 5 bases and J by 1 base, and 12 bases separated the two germline ends. The CDR3 sequence is 15 residues long. The CDR3 protein is CASSQTGESYNEQFF. In DNA, the CDR3 is TGTGCCAGCAGTCAGACGGGGGAATCCTACAATGAGCAGTTCTTC.

This chain links TRBV7-9 with TRBJ2-7, with a possible D match to TRBD1 (5 bases). This CDR3 region has 13 residues. Germline CDR1 SEHNR, CDR2 FQNEAQ (reference sequence). The V gene lost 4 bases and the J gene lost 3 bases, with 10 bases spanning the gap. The CDR3 DNA sequence: TGTGCCAGCAGCTCAAGACAGAACTACGAGCAGTACTTC. It encodes CASSSRQNYEQYF.